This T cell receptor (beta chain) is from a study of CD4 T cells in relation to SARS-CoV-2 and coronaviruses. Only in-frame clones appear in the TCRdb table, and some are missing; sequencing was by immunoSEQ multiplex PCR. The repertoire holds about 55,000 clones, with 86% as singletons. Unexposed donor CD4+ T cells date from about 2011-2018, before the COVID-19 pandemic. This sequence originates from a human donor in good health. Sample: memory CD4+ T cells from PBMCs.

The CDR3: CASRAQGVNDEQFF. Written as DNA, the CDR3 is TGTGCCAGCAGGGCACAGGGGGTTAACGATGAGCAGTTCTTC. V and J are TRBV5-4 and TRBJ2-1; 8 bases match TRBD1. The CDR3 has 14 residues. CDR1 and CDR2 from the germline V gene are SGHNT and YYREEE (reference sequence). V dropped 5 bases and J dropped 8; count of bases not matched to a gene: 9.